Listed here are 16 T cell receptor beta chains from one sample, sequenced in a study of blood T cell repertoires in COVID-19. TCRdb's table, derived via immunoSEQ multiplex PCR, lists solely in-frame clones and lacks some. Seen here are 55,000 to 90,000 clones, about four fifths observed once, and the top ten hold approximately 0.8%. What was sequenced was peripheral blood. These receptors all come from a woman in her seventies with acute or convalescent COVID-19.

The V and J genes are TRBV28 and TRBJ1-2, with no clear D. The germline CDR1 and CDR2 sequences are MDHEN and SYDVKM. V dropped 7 bases and J dropped 4 bases, with 13 bases sitting between them. The CDR3 sequence is 13 residues long. CDR3 region: CASKDRAGYGYTF. CDR3 coding DNA: TGTGCCAGCAAGGATCGGGCGGGCTATGGCTACACCTTC.

The table lists this clone with a few counts. The J gene is TRBJ2-3, the V gene TRBV7-3; D is possibly TRBD2 (6 bases). Trimming stripped 4 bases from V and 7 bases from J, with 18 bases between. This CDR3 is built from 15 residues. Germline CDR1 SGHTA, CDR2 FQGTGA. For the CDR3, the DNA is TGTGCCAGCAGCTCGACCGGGACTGGGGGATATACGCAGTATTTT. Translating gives CASSSTGTGGYTQYF.

The chain is built from TRBV7-8 and TRBJ2-2; TRBD1 agrees at 7 bases. Per germline, CDR1 SGHVS and CDR2 FQNEAQ. The J segment lost 6 bases and the V segment lost 5 bases, leaving 12 bases of the junction unmatched. The CDR3 has 16 residues. CDR3 nucleotides: TGTGCCAGCAGCGTGCTGACAGGGAAAGGGGCCGGGGAGCTGTTTTTT. Its translation is CASSVLTGKGAGELFF.

At least ten counts were recorded for this clone. This chain links TRBV6-5 with TRBJ1-3; D is unclear. Germline V gene sequence: CDR1 MNHEY, CDR2 SVGAGI. The CDR3 is 15 amino acids. V was shortened by 3 bases and J by 0 bases, with 9 bases between the two germline ends. CDR3 residues: CASSYSVLSGNTIYF. The DNA for the CDR3 is TGTGCCAGCAGTTATTCAGTTCTCTCTGGAAACACCATATATTTT.

The chain recombines TRBV6-2 or TRBV6-3 with TRBJ1-1, with D uncertain. The CDR3 runs to 13 residues. V was trimmed by 6 bases and J by 1 base, leaving 9 bases between them. Germline CDR1 and CDR2: MNHEY and SVGEGT. The CDR3: CASSPTANTEAFF. The CDR3, as DNA: TGTGCCAGCAGCCCTACAGCGAACACTGAAGCTTTCTTT.

This clone has a handful of counts. V is TRBV15 and J is TRBJ2-7; 9 nucleotides align to TRBD1. The germline V gene encodes CDR1 LNHNV and CDR2 YYDKDF (reference sequence). J lost 4 bases, V lost 0 bases, and 7 bases had no gene match. The CDR3 totals 16 residues. CDR3 in amino acids: CATSREASGQGYEQYF. CDR3 coding DNA: TGTGCCACCAGCAGAGAAGCTTCGGGACAGGGATACGAGCAGTACTTC.

This chain uses TRBV19 with TRBJ1-1, with TRBD1 matching over 11 bases. Per germline, CDR1 LNHDA and CDR2 SQIVND (reference sequence). The ends lost 4 bases at V and 7 bases at J; junction bases unmatched: 8. The CDR3 contains 15 residues. CDR3 sequence (DNA): TGTGCCAGTAGTAAAGCGGGGACAGGGGGGATTGAAGCTTTCTTT. Encoded protein: CASSKAGTGGIEAFF.

This clone has just a few counts. The chain recombines TRBV3-1 (or the pseudogene TRBV3-2) with TRBJ2-3, with TRBD2 matching over 7 bases. This CDR3 is built from 16 residues. With 0 bases clipped from V and 5 bases from J, the junction kept 8 bases outside the gene matches. CDR1 and CDR2 from the germline V gene are LGHDT and YNNKEL (reference sequence). CDR3 in DNA: TGTGCCAGCAGCCAAGACCCGAGCGGGGCGATAGATACGCAGTATTTT. Residues: CASSQDPSGAIDTQYF.

The V call is TRBV24-1, the J call TRBJ2-3, with 7 bases fitting TRBD2. CDR1 and CDR2 (germline): KGHDR, SFDVKD. With 3 bases clipped from V and 4 bases from J, the junction kept 9 bases outside the gene matches. The CDR3 spans 16 residues. For the CDR3, the DNA is TGTGCCACCAGTGATCGAGGGACTAAGCCACCAGATACGCAGTATTTT. It is translated as CATSDRGTKPPDTQYF.

V gene TRBV6-1 combines with J gene TRBJ2-6; tentatively, D is TRBD1 (6 bases). In germline, CDR1 is MNHNS, CDR2 SASEGT. The CDR3 extends over 18 amino acids. The V end was cut by 2 bases, the J end by 0 bases, with 14 bases between. The CDR3 reads CASSEIRGDFSGANVLTF. The CDR3 DNA reads as TGTGCCAGCAGTGAAATCAGGGGCGATTTCTCTGGGGCCAACGTCCTGACTTTC.

The chain recombines TRBV15 with TRBJ2-3, with TRBD2 as a possible D gene (6 bases). V was cut by 1 base and J by 0 bases, with 11 bases left in between. Germline lookup yields CDR1 LNHNV and CDR2 YYDKDF (reference sequence). The CDR3 is 16 residues long. CDR3 protein: CATSRGLVTSTDTQYF. The CDR3 nucleotides are TGTGCCACCAGCAGAGGACTAGTTACTAGCACAGATACGCAGTATTTT.

The chain couples TRBV5-6 to TRBJ2-5; no definite D call. Germline CDR1 reads SGHDT; CDR2 reads YYEEEE. V lost 7 bases and J lost 2, with 15 bases in between. This CDR3 has 14 amino acids. The CDR3 bases are TGTGCCAGCGCGGCATTCCCCTCACAAGAGACCCAGTACTTC. It codes for CASAAFPSQETQYF.

The chain has TRBV28 and TRBJ1-5; unclear D gene. CDR3 size: 13 residues. Germline CDR1 reads MDHEN; CDR2 reads SYDVKM. CDR3 nucleotide sequence: TGTGAGCGGGGTTGGGCCCCGAATCAGCCCCAGCATTTT. It is translated as CERGWAPNQPQHF. The full variable domain, rest sourced from reference TRBV28 and TRBJ1-5, is DVKVTQSSRYLVKRTGEKVFLECVQDMDHENMFWYRQDPGLGLRLIYFSYDVKMKEKGDIPEGYSVSREKKERFSLILESASTNQTSMYLCERGWAPNQPQHFGDGTRLSIL.

This sequence joins TRBV9 and TRBJ2-5, with 11 bases aligning to TRBD2. The CDR3 totals 16 residues. After removal of 4 bases from V and 5 bases from J, the junction contained 10 bases not matched to a gene. Germline lookup yields CDR1 SGDLS and CDR2 YYNGEE. The CDR3: CASSPLRASGGETQYF. CDR3 in DNA: TGTGCCAGCAGCCCCCTCAGGGCTAGCGGGGGGGAGACCCAGTACTTC.

As concerns this clone: Distinct nucleotide sequences in the sample also encode this CDR3. J is TRBJ2-5 and V is TRBV10-3; D may be TRBD1 (6 bases). The CDR3 totals 13 residues. The V gene's germline CDR1 is ENHRY and CDR2 SYGVKD. V lost 4 bases, J lost 2 bases, and 8 bases lay in between. The CDR3 nucleotides read TGTGCCATCAGTGTCGGACAGCAAGAGACCCAGTACTTC. Translated: CAISVGQQETQYF.

This clone appeared once. The V call is TRBV27, the J call TRBJ2-7, with 11 bases fitting TRBD1. Trimming took 5 bases from V and 4 from J; bases not matched to a gene: 13. The CDR3 contains 17 residues. Germline V lookup: CDR1 MNHEY, CDR2 SMNVEV (reference sequence). CDR3 region: CASSVSLAGTGGYEQYF. The CDR3 DNA reads as TGTGCCAGCAGTGTTTCCCTCGCCGGGACAGGGGGTTACGAGCAGTACTTC.